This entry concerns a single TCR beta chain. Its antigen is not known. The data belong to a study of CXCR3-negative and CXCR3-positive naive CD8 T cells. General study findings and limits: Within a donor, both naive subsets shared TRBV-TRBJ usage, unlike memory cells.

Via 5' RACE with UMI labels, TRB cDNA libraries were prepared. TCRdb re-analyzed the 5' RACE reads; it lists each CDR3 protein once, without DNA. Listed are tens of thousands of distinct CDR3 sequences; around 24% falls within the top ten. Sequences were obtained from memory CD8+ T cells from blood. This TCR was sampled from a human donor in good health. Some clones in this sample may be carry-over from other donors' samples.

CDR3 sequence: CSGGTGGEGTEAFF. This chain links TRBV29-1 with TRBJ1-1; TCRdb indicates TRBD1, and absent DNA this call remains unverified. The germline gives CDR1 SQVTM, CDR2 ANQGSEA. The CDR3 is 14 residues long.